The source of this T cell receptor beta chain is a study of glioma-infiltrating T cells after dendritic cell vaccination. TCRB CDR3 was amplified from 2 ug genomic DNA or less. Here immunoSEQ multiplex PCR was the method, and the copy in TCRdb shows in-frame clones only, minus some. The sample holds about 73,000 clones, 82% seen once. Selection required adequate fresh-frozen tumor tissue plus more than two years' survival data. This CDR3 contains 14 residues. Losses at the gene ends were 5 bases for V and 3 bases for J; bases not matched to a gene: 4. Germline CDR1 is ENHRY and CDR2 is SYGVKD. Sequenced here: blood, sampled before dendritic cell vaccination. The chain is built from TRBV10-3 and TRBJ2-5; 9 nucleotides align to TRBD2. The receptor comes from a human donor with glioblastoma. CDR3 amino acids: CAISRRLAEETQYF. The CDR3 DNA is TGTGCCATCAGTCGTAGACTAGCGGAAGAGACCCAGTACTTC.